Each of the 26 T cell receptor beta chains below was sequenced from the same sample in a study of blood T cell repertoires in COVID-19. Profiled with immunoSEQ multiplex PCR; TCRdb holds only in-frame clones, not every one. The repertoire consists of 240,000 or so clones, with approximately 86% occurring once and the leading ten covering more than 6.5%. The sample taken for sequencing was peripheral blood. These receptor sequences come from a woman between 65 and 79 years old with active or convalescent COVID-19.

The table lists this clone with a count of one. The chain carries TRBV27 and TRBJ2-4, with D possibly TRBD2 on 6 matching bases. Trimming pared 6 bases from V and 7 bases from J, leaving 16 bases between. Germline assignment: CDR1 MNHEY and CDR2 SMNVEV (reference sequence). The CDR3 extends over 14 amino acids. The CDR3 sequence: CASRTGTPWNIQYF. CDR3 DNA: TGTGCCAGCAGGACCGGGACTCCTTGGAACATTCAGTACTTC.

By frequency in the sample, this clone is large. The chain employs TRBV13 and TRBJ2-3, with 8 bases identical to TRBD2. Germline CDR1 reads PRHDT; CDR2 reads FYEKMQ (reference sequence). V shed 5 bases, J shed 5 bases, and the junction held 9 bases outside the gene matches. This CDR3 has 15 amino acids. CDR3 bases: TGTGCCAGCAGCCTGGGGACTAGTTGGGGAGATACGCAGTATTTT. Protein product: CASSLGTSWGDTQYF.

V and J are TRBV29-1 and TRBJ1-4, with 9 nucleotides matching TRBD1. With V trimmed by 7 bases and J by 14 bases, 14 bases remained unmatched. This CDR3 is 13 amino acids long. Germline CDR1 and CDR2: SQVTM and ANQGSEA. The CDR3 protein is CSARFTGGEGLFF. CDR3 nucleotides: TGCAGCGCCCGATTCACAGGGGGCGAAGGGCTGTTTTTT.

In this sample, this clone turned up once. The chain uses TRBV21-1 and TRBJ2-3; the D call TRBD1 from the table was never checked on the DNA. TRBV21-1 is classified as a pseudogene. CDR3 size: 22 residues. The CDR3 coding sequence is TGTGCCAGCAGCAAAAAGTTAGCCACAGGGGAAGACACGGGTATTCGGACAGATACGCAGTATTTT. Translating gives CASSKKLATGEDTGIRTDTQYF.

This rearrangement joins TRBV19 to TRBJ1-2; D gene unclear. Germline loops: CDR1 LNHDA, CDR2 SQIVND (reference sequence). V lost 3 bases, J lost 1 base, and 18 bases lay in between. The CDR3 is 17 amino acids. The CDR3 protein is CASSMDPVTQVNYGYTF. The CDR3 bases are TGTGCCAGTAGTATGGATCCCGTGACACAAGTTAACTATGGCTACACCTTC. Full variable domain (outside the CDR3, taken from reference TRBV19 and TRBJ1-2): DGGITQSPKYLFRKEGQNVTLSCEQNLNHDAMYWYRQDPGQGLRLIYYSQIVNDFQKGDIAEGYSVSREKKESFPLTVTSAQKNPTAFYLCASSMDPVTQVNYGYTFGSGTRLTVV.

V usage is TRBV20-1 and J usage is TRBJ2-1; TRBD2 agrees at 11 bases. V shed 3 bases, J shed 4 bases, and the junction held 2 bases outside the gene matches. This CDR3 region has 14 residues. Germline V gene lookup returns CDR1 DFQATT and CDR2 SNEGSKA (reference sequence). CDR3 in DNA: TGCAGTGCTAGTCGACTAGCGGGGTACAATGAGCAGTTCTTC. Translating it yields CSASRLAGYNEQFF.

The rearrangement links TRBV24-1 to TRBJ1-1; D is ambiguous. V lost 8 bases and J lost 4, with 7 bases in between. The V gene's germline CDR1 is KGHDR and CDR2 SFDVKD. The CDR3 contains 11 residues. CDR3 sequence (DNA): TGTGCCACCAAGGCGGGCACTGAAGCTTTCTTT. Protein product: CATKAGTEAFF.

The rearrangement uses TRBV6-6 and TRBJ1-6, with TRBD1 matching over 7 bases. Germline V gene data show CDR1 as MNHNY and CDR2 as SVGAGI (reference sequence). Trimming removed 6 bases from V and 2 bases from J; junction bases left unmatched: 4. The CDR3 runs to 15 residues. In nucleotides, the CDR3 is TGTGCCAGCAGCCGGGGGACAGCCTATAATTCACCCCTCCACTTT. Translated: CASSRGTAYNSPLHF.

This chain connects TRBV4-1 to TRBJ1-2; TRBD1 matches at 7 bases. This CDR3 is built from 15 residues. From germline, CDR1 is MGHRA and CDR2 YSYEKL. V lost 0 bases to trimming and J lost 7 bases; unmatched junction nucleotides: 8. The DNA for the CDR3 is TGCGCCAGCAGCCAAGAAGACAGGGCTGTAAGTGGCTACACCTTC. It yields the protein CASSQEDRAVSGYTF.

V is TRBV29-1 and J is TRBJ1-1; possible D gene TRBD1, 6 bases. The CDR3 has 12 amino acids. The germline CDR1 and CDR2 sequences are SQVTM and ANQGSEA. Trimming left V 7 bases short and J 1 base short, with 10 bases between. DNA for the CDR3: TGCAGCGGTGGCAGGGGGAACACTGAAGCTTTCTTT. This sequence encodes CSGGRGNTEAFF.

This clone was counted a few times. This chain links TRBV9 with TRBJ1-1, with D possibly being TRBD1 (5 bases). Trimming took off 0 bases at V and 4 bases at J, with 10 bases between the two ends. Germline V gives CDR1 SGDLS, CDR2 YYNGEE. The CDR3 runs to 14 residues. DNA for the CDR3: TGTGCCAGCAGCGTAGCTGCAGGGATCACTGAAGCTTTCTTT. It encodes CASSVAAGITEAFF.

CDR3: CASSRGYFPYEQYF. CDR3 bases: TGTGCCAGCAGTAGGGGGTACTTTCCCTACGAGCAGTACTTC. The V gene is TRBV28, the J gene TRBJ2-7; tentative D call: TRBD1 (6 bases). The CDR3 is 14 amino acids. V lost 5 bases, J lost 2 bases, and 13 bases lay in between. Germline CDR1 and CDR2: MDHEN and SYDVKM.

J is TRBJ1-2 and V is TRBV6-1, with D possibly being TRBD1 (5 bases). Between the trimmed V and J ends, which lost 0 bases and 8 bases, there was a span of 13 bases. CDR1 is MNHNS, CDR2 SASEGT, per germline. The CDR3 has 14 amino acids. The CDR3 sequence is CASSEAPGALGYTF. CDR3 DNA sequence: TGTGCCAGCAGTGAAGCGCCTGGGGCGTTGGGCTACACCTTC.

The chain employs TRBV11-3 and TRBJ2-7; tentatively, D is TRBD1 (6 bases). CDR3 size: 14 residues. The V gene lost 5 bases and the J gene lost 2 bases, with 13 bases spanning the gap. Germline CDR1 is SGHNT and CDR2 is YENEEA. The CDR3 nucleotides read TGTGCCAGCAGCCCTACAGGGATGACCTACGAGCAGTACTTC. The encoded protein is CASSPTGMTYEQYF. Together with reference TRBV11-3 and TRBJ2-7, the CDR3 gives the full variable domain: EAGVVQSPRYKIIEKKQPVAFWCNPISGHNTLYWYLQNLGQGPELLIRYENEEAVDDSQLPKDRFSAERLKGVDSTLKIQPAELGDSAVYLCASSPTGMTYEQYFGPGTRLTVT.

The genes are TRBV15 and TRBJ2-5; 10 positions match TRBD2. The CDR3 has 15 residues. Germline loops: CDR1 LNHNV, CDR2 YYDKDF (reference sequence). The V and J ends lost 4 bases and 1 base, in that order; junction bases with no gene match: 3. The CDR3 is CATSTRTSGQETQYF. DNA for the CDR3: TGTGCCACCAGCACCCGGACTAGCGGCCAAGAGACCCAGTACTTC. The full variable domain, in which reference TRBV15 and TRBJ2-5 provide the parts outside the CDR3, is DAMVIQNPRYQVTQFGKPVTLSCSQTLNHNVMYWYQQKSSQAPKLLFHYYDKDFNNEADTPDNFQSRRPNTSFCFLDIRSPGLGDTAMYLCATSTRTSGQETQYFGPGTRLLVL.

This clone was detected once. CDR3 sequence reads: CASSVDHPGASSGNTIYF. Here the CDR3 DNA reads TGTGCCAGCAGCGTAGACCACCCAGGGGCCTCCTCTGGAAACACCATATATTTT. V is TRBV9 and J is TRBJ1-3, with D perhaps matching TRBD1 (6 bases). V was pared by 0 bases and J by 0 bases, with 16 bases between. CDR1 SGDLS and CDR2 YYNGEE come from the germline V gene. The CDR3 consists of 18 residues.

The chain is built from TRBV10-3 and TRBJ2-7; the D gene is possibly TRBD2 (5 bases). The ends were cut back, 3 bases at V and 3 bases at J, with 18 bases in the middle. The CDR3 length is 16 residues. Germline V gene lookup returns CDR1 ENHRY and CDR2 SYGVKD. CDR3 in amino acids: CAISDGENLNFYEQYF. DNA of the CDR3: TGTGCCATCAGTGATGGGGAGAACCTAAACTTCTACGAGCAGTACTTC.

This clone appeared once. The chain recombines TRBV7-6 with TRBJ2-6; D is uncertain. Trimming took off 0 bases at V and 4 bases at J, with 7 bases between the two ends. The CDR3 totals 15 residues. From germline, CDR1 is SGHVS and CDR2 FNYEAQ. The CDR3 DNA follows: TGTGCCAGCAGCTTAGCTGGGCCCGGGGCCAACGTCCTGACTTTC. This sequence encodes CASSLAGPGANVLTF.

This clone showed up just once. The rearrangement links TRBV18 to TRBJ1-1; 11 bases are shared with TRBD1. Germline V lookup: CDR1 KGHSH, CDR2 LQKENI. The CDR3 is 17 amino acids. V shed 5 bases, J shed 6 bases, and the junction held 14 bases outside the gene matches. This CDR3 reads CASSSMSLGTGGAEAFF. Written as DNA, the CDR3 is TGTGCCAGCTCATCCATGAGCCTCGGGACAGGGGGAGCTGAAGCTTTCTTT.

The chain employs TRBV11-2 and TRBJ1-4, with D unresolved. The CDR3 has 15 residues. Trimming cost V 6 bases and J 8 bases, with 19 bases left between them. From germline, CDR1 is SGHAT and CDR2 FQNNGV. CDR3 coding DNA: TGTGCCAGCAGTCCGGGGATGGGTTTGGGGGAAAAACTGTTTTTT. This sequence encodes CASSPGMGLGEKLFF.

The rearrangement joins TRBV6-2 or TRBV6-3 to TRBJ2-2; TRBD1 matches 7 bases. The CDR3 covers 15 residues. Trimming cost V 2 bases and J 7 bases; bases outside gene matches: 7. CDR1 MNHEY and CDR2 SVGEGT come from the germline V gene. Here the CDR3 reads CASSYPKGQDGELFF. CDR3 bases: TGTGCCAGCAGTTACCCCAAAGGACAGGACGGGGAGCTGTTTTTT.

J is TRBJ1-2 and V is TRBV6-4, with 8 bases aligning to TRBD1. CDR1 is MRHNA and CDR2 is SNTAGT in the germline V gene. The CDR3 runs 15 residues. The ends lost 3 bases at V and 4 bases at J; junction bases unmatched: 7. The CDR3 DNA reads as TGTGCCAGCAGTGAAGGACAGGGCCAGTTCTATGGCTACACCTTC. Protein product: CASSEGQGQFYGYTF.

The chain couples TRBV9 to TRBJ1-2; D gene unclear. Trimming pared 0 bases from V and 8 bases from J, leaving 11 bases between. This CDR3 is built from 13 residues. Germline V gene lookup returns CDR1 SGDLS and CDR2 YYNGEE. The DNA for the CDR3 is TGTGCCAGCAGCGTAGTTGGGCGAGGGGGCTACACCTTC. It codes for CASSVVGRGGYTF.

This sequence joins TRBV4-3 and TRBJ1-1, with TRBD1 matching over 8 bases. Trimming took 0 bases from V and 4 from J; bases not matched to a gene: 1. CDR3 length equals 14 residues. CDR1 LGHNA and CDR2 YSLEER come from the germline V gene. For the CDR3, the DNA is TGCGCCAGCAGCCAAGAACAGGGGGTCACTGAAGCTTTCTTT. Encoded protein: CASSQEQGVTEAFF.

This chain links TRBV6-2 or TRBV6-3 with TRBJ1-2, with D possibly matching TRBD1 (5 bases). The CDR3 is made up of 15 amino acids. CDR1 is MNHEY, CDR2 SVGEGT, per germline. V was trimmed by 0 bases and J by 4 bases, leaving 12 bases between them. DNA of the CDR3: TGTGCCAGCAGTTACTCGATGGCAGGGCCCTATGGCTACACCTTC. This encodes CASSYSMAGPYGYTF.

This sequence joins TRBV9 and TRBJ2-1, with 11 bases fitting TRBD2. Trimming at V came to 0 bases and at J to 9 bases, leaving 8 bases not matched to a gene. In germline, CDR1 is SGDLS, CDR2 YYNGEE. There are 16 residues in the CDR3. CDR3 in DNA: TGTGCCAGCAGCGTAGAATTAGCGGGGGGGCGAGTTGAGCAGTTCTTC. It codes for CASSVELAGGRVEQFF.